These 16 T cell receptor beta chains originate from one sample sequenced in a study of technical replicates of blood from a few donors. Method: immunoSEQ multiplex PCR; TCRdb's copy keeps in-frame clones and lacks some. This repertoire shows approximately 87,000 clones, 75% to 95% found once; its top ten account for 0.3% to 0.45%. Sequencing used T cells isolated from PBMCs. These TCRs come from a human donor in good health. Some clones in this sample may be carry-over from other donors' samples.

The rearrangement uses TRBV11-2 and TRBJ2-5; TRBD2 agrees at 8 bases. The CDR3 totals 16 residues. Per the germline V gene, CDR1 is SGHAT and CDR2 is FQNNGV. The trim removed 2 bases at V and 7 bases at J, leaving 12 bases unmatched. Here the CDR3 reads CASSLMAGGEVWTQYF. The DNA of the CDR3 is TGTGCCAGCAGCTTAATGGCGGGGGGCGAGGTATGGACCCAGTACTTC. Full variable domain (missing parts from reference TRBV11-2 and TRBJ2-5): EAGVAQSPRYKIIEKRQSVAFWCNPISGHATLYWYQQILGQGPKLLIQFQNNGVVDDSQLPKDRFSAERLKGVDSTLKIQPAKLEDSAVYLCASSLMAGGEVWTQYFGPGTRLLVL.

V is TRBV5-6 and J is TRBJ2-7; no reliable D call. Germline CDR1 is SGHDT and CDR2 is YYEEEE. The CDR3 totals 14 residues. Trimming removed 0 bases from V and 3 bases from J, with 10 bases in between. CDR3 bases: TGTGCCAGCAGCTTGGAATTGCAGGACTACGAGCAGTACTTC. Its translation: CASSLELQDYEQYF.

This chain links TRBV19 with TRBJ2-7; 8 bases map to TRBD2. Germline V gives CDR1 LNHDA, CDR2 SQIVND (reference sequence). The CDR3 extends over 13 amino acids. Trimming removed 6 bases from V and 2 bases from J; junction bases left unmatched: 3. CDR3 protein: CASSYGGAYEQYF. For the CDR3, the DNA is TGTGCCAGTAGCTACGGGGGGGCCTACGAGCAGTACTTC.

The rearrangement uses TRBV7-2 and TRBJ2-7; D not resolved. Trimming took off 0 bases at V and 4 bases at J, with 13 bases between the two ends. The CDR3 sequence is 15 residues long. In germline, CDR1 is SGHTA, CDR2 FQGNSA. DNA for the CDR3: TGTGCCAGCAGCTTAGCGTGGAGTCCGGCTTACGAGCAGTACTTC. It translates to CASSLAWSPAYEQYF.

About this clone itself: Different DNA sequences within this sample yield the same CDR3. The chain employs TRBV9 and TRBJ2-3; 8 nucleotides agree with TRBD2. The V gene end was trimmed by 0 bases and the J gene end by 3 bases; junction bases not matched to a gene: 3. CDR3 size: 15 residues. Germline V CDR1 and CDR2: SGDLS, YYNGEE. The CDR3 region has the DNA TGTGCCAGCAGCGTAGAAGCGGGAGCGACAGATACGCAGTATTTT. Translated, it gives CASSVEAGATDTQYF.

In this sample, this clone turned up once. One junction end does not reproduce the germline sequence, and a read error may be involved. The chain employs TRBV4-2 and TRBJ2-1; 8 bases are shared with TRBD2. CDR3 length: 16 residues. Looked up from germline, CDR1 is LGHNA and CDR2 is YNFKEQ. The CDR3 DNA is TGTGCCAGCAGCCAAGATGGGGCAGGGCGGGGGACTAGTATGGTCTTC. This translates into CASSQDGAGRGTSMVF.

The gene calls are TRBV11-3 and TRBJ1-1, with D maybe TRBD1 (6 bases). V dropped 2 bases and J dropped 5 bases, with 12 bases sitting between them. Per the germline V gene, CDR1 is SGHNT and CDR2 is YENEEA. The CDR3 extends over 14 amino acids. The CDR3 sequence: CASSLNREVTEAFF. Here the CDR3 DNA reads TGTGCCAGCAGCTTAAACAGGGAAGTGACTGAAGCTTTCTTT.

The chain is built from TRBV6-1 and TRBJ2-4; D call uncertain. The V gene's germline CDR1 is MNHNS and CDR2 SASEGT. The CDR3 contains 16 residues. Trimming removed 3 bases from V and 0 bases from J, with 12 bases in between. The chain's CDR3 is CASSDGSTLAKNIQYF. DNA of the CDR3: TGTGCCAGCAGTGACGGGTCTACTTTAGCCAAAAACATTCAGTACTTC.

V and J are TRBV15 and TRBJ1-4; TRBD1 matches 9 bases. In germline, CDR1 is LNHNV, CDR2 YYDKDF (reference sequence). This CDR3 has 17 residues. The trim removed 5 bases at V and 7 bases at J, leaving 14 bases unmatched. CDR3 in amino acids: CATSGSGTGFMSEKLFF. As DNA, the CDR3 is TGTGCCACCAGCGGTTCCGGGACAGGGTTTATGAGTGAAAAACTGTTTTTT.

The chain uses TRBV5-1 and TRBJ1-5; no clear D gene. CDR3 length: 13 residues. Trimming stripped 2 bases from V and 5 bases from J, with 8 bases between. Germline-derived CDR1 and CDR2 are SGHRS and YFSETQ. In DNA form, the CDR3 reads TGCGCCAGCAGCTTCAGCGGAGATCAGCCCCAGCATTTT. This sequence encodes CASSFSGDQPQHF.

V is TRBV29-1 and J is TRBJ1-4; unclear D gene. This CDR3 spans 13 amino acids. From germline, CDR1 is SQVTM and CDR2 ANQGSEA. The V end was cut by 1 base, the J end by 7 bases, with 10 bases between. In DNA form, the CDR3 reads TGCAGCGTTGAAGCGGCGACGGGTGAAAAACTGTTTTTT. Its protein product is CSVEAATGEKLFF.

This clone has a handful of counts. The chain couples TRBV19 to TRBJ1-1; TRBD1 agrees at 8 bases. Germline loops: CDR1 LNHDA, CDR2 SQIVND (reference sequence). V lost 7 bases to trimming and J lost 0 bases; unmatched junction nucleotides: 4. The CDR3 has 14 residues. In DNA, the CDR3 is TGTGCCAGTACCCGACAGGGGATGAACACTGAAGCTTTCTTT. Its translation: CASTRQGMNTEAFF.

The J gene is TRBJ2-3, the V gene TRBV2; TRBD1 matches 12 bases. The CDR3 is 17 residues long. Germline-derived CDR1 and CDR2 are SNHLY and FYNNEI. Trimming took 6 bases from V and 6 from J; bases not matched to a gene: 13. The CDR3 bases are TGTGCCAGCAGAAATGGCCTGGGACAGGGGGCGTCGGATACGCAGTATTTT. It yields the protein CASRNGLGQGASDTQYF.

This clone was seen a single time. V and J are TRBV10-3 and TRBJ2-1; D call uncertain. CDR3 length equals 14 residues. Germline V lookup: CDR1 ENHRY, CDR2 SYGVKD. The V gene lost 6 bases and the J gene lost 0 bases, with 9 bases spanning the gap. The CDR3 region has the DNA TGTGCCATCAGCGCGGCTAGCTCCTACAATGAGCAGTTCTTC. Its protein product is CAISAASSYNEQFF.

The chain links TRBV29-1 to TRBJ1-4; tentative D call: TRBD1 (5 bases). The CDR3 runs to 11 residues. Trimming cost V 5 bases and J 7 bases, with 8 bases left between them. CDR1 SQVTM and CDR2 ANQGSEA come from the germline V gene. CDR3 loop: CSVSQGEKLFF. DNA of the CDR3: TGCAGCGTTTCTCAGGGTGAAAAACTGTTTTTT. The complete variable domain, with remaining parts taken from reference TRBV29-1 and TRBJ1-4, reads SAVISQKPSRDICQRGTSLTIQCQVDSQVTMMFWYRQQPGQSLTLIATANQGSEATYESGFVIDKFPISRPNLTFSTLTVSNMSPEDSSIYLCSVSQGEKLFFGSGTQLSVL.

This clone has just one count. This sequence joins TRBV6-5 and TRBJ2-3; 8 nucleotides line up with TRBD2. CDR1 and CDR2 from the germline V gene are MNHEY and SVGAGI. Trimming took 6 bases from V and 0 from J; bases not matched to a gene: 5. The CDR3 is 15 amino acids. As DNA, the CDR3 is TGTGCCAGCAGCCCTAGCGGGCTGAGCACAGATACGCAGTATTTT. Translated: CASSPSGLSTDTQYF.